Described below is a single T cell receptor (beta chain) sequence and its context. Its target is unknown. This sample stems from a study of immune evolution from preneoplasia to lung adenocarcinoma. Study details: HLA loss of heterozygosity: less than 9% AIS, around 16% MIA, roughly 35% ADC, none AAH. Study outcomes and limitations: Normal lung had the highest top T cell clone frequencies.

Measured with immunoSEQ multiplex PCR; TCRdb has only the in-frame clones, and not every one. In the table there are 4,000 to 5,500 clones, 86% of which are singletons. Per the germline V gene, CDR1 is ENHRY and CDR2 is SYGVKD. Trimming shortened V by 0 bases and J by 6 bases, and 8 bases separated the two germline ends. CDR3 length equals 13 residues. The chain links TRBV10-3 to TRBJ1-1; a weak D match, TRBD1 (5 bases). Sample: FFPE lung adenocarcinoma in situ tissue. This receptor was taken from a person aged 70 to 85 with lung adenocarcinoma. The CDR3 here is CAISESRGAEAFF. The CDR3 nucleotides read TGTGCCATCAGTGAGTCGCGGGGGGCTGAAGCTTTCTTT.